The present T cell receptor beta chain was sequenced within a study of blood T cells in healthy people across ages. Combining a sample-barcoded 5' primer with a J-beta primer mix, a second PCR ran for roughly 7 to 11 cycles. TCRdb ran MiXCR on the 5' RACE reads and lists one entry per CDR3 protein. The sample shows over 1,200,000 distinct CDR3 sequences, approximately 59% of them seen only once. This TCR was recovered from a young man in good health. Sample: blood.

CDR3 sequence (DNA): TGTGCCAGCAGCCCGGACAGCAGCCCCGCTTACGAGCAGTACTTC. Its translation is CASSPDSSPAYEQYF. The rearrangement uses TRBV5-5 and TRBJ2-7; tentatively, D is TRBD1 (6 bases). Trimming left V 4 bases short and J 4 bases short, with 18 bases between. CDR1 and CDR2 (germline): SGHKS, YYEKEE (reference sequence). This CDR3 region has 15 residues.